This record concerns one T cell receptor beta chain sequence. Its antigen is not identified. This specimen comes from a study of Graves' ophthalmopathy and Graves' hyperthyroidism. Overall study results and limits: Distinction of ophthalmopathy from stable hyperthyroidism by a 13-signature model reached 85% to 90% sensitivity and about 80% specificity. Ophthalmopathy progression cases were predicted by the model with approximately 70% sensitivity and about 72% specificity. Detected in blood as well were most expanded thyroid clonotypes with frequency above 0.001.

CDR1 is DFQATT, CDR2 SNEGSKA, per germline (reference sequence). The length of the CDR3 is 15 residues. V gave up 5 bases and J gave up 8 bases; unmatched junction bases: 13. TCR beta CDR3 amplification used RNA transcripts. Following a first-round RT-PCR that used HTBI primers, a second-round multiplex PCR was carried out. TCRdb reanalysed the multiplex PCR reads using MiXCR and keeps one entry per CDR3 protein. The repertoire includes about 740,000 distinct CDR3 sequences, around 40% of them detected once, and 44% sits in the top ten. Disease in donors with ophthalmopathy had moderate-to-severe activity, CAS ≥3, NOSPECS ≥4 and under 3 months' duration.

The chain carries TRBV20-1 and TRBJ1-4; 8 bases line up with TRBD1. This sequence originates from an adult man with Graves' ophthalmopathy. The sequenced material came from peripheral blood. CDR3 residues: CSAPSGQDREEKLFF. Here the CDR3 DNA reads TGCAGTGCTCCGTCGGGCCAGGACAGGGAGGAAAAACTGTTTTTT.